Below are 22 T cell receptor beta chains sequenced from a single sample in a study of blood T cell repertoires in COVID-19. Generated by immunoSEQ multiplex PCR, the TCRdb table keeps only in-frame clones and is missing some. Among roughly 140,000 clones listed, around 84% were seen once. Specimen: PBMCs or T cells enriched from blood (not recorded which). The source of these receptors is a man aged 45-65 years who had recovered from COVID-19.

The chain combines TRBV3-1 (or the pseudogene TRBV3-2) with TRBJ2-7; TRBD1 matches 10 bases. This CDR3 comprises 17 residues. The V gene end was trimmed by 0 bases and the J gene end by 2 bases; junction bases not matched to a gene: 7. Germline CDR1 and CDR2: LGHDT and YNNKEL (reference sequence). CDR3 nucleotides: TGTGCCAGCAGCCAAGATCGGGGACAGGGGTCTCCCTACGAGCAGTACTTC. Translating gives CASSQDRGQGSPYEQYF.

The chain is built from TRBV5-1 and TRBJ2-2, with 8 bases aligning to TRBD1. V dropped 5 bases and J dropped 4; count of bases not matched to a gene: 10. Per germline, CDR1 SGHRS and CDR2 YFSETQ. This CDR3 is 16 amino acids long. The CDR3 protein is CASRLQGAIGTGELFF. The CDR3, as DNA: TGCGCCAGCAGGCTGCAGGGGGCTATAGGCACCGGGGAGCTGTTTTTT.

CDR3 region: CASSYAWGANTEAFF. The CDR3, as DNA: TGTGCCAGCAGTTACGCATGGGGCGCGAACACTGAAGCTTTCTTT. The rearrangement joins TRBV6-2 or TRBV6-3 to TRBJ1-1; possible D gene TRBD1, 5 bases. CDR3 length: 15 amino acids. Germline V gene sequence: CDR1 MNHEY, CDR2 SVGEGT. V gave up 2 bases and J gave up 1 base, with 11 bases separating them.

The chain joins TRBV3-1 (or the pseudogene TRBV3-2) to TRBJ2-7; TRBD2 aligns across 11 bases. V trimming: 4 bases; J trimming: 4 bases; junction bases outside the gene matches: 6. This CDR3 has 15 amino acids. Germline CDR1 LGHDT, CDR2 YNNKEL (reference sequence). CDR3 in amino acids: CASSLSGGARYEQYF. CDR3 DNA: TGTGCCAGCAGCCTTAGCGGGGGGGCCAGATACGAGCAGTACTTC.

The V call is TRBV6-1, the J call TRBJ1-5, with D possibly TRBD1 on 5 matching bases. This CDR3 comprises 15 residues. V shed 3 bases and J shed 4 bases, with 13 bases lying between them. Looked up from germline, CDR1 is MNHNS and CDR2 is SASEGT. CDR3 bases: TGTGCCAGCAGTGATAGGCAGGGAAGAAATCAGCCCCAGCATTTT. As protein: CASSDRQGRNQPQHF.

This clone appeared once. V gene TRBV2 combines with J gene TRBJ2-3; 9 nucleotides agree with TRBD2. From germline, CDR1 is SNHLY and CDR2 FYNNEI. V gave up 6 bases and J gave up 2 bases; unmatched junction bases: 15. CDR3 length: 18 residues. Here the CDR3 reads CASRAPLGLAGTTDTQYF. As DNA, the CDR3 is TGTGCCAGCAGGGCCCCGCTCGGGCTAGCGGGGACCACAGATACGCAGTATTTT.

The chain carries TRBV15 and TRBJ1-5; D remains unclear. With 0 bases removed from V and 0 bases from J, the gap between germline ends came to 9 bases. Germline values: CDR1 LNHNV, CDR2 YYDKDF (reference sequence). The length of the CDR3 is 16 residues. Here the CDR3 reads CATSRDLEVSNQPQHF. CDR3 nucleotide sequence: TGTGCCACCAGCAGAGATCTGGAGGTTAGCAATCAGCCCCAGCATTTT.

The chain has TRBV2 and TRBJ1-2, with D maybe TRBD1 (6 bases). CDR1 is SNHLY and CDR2 is FYNNEI in the germline V gene. Trimming stripped 10 bases from V and 5 bases from J, with 17 bases between. CDR3 length: 13 residues. The CDR3, as DNA: TGTGCCACCGGGGGGGCGGGGAAGTATGGCTACACCTTC. Translated, it gives CATGGAGKYGYTF.

The chain employs TRBV27 and TRBJ2-7; tentatively, D is TRBD2 (5 bases). Trimming took off 6 bases at V and 2 bases at J, with 11 bases between the two ends. Per germline, CDR1 MNHEY and CDR2 SMNVEV (reference sequence). This CDR3 region has 13 residues. The CDR3 loop reads CASRTGNTYEQYF. As DNA, the CDR3 is TGTGCCAGCAGGACCGGGAATACCTACGAGCAGTACTTC.

Only a few counts were recorded for this clone. Other DNA variants within this sample encode the same CDR3. The chain uses TRBV7-9 and TRBJ2-3, with 12 bases lining up with TRBD2. This CDR3 comprises 14 residues. Germline V gives CDR1 SEHNR, CDR2 FQNEAQ (reference sequence). The V segment lost 8 bases and the J segment 2 bases; nucleotides outside the gene matches: 2. CDR3 DNA sequence: TGTGCCAGCCTAGCGGGGGGGTCCACAGATACGCAGTATTTT. Translating it yields CASLAGGSTDTQYF.

This chain connects TRBV27 to TRBJ1-2, with a possible D match to TRBD1 (6 bases). The V end lost 6 bases, the J end lost 4 bases, and 18 bases lay between the germline ends. The CDR3 length is 15 residues. Germline-derived CDR1 and CDR2 are MNHEY and SMNVEV (reference sequence). CDR3 DNA sequence: TGTGCCAGCAGACTTTGGACAGATCCTCCCTATGGCTACACCTTC. Protein sequence: CASRLWTDPPYGYTF.

Only one count was recorded for this clone. This rearrangement joins TRBV5-6 to TRBJ2-7; no clear D gene. Trimming shortened V by 4 bases and J by 0 bases, and 8 bases separated the two germline ends. Looked up from germline, CDR1 is SGHDT and CDR2 is YYEEEE. The CDR3 extends over 13 amino acids. The CDR3: CASSPPSSYEQYF. CDR3 nucleotide sequence: TGTGCCAGCAGCCCGCCGAGCTCCTACGAGCAGTACTTC.

This clone was observed a handful of times. The rearrangement links TRBV18 to TRBJ1-1; D remains unclear. Deletions cut 5 bases from V and 3 bases from J, with 13 bases between. Germline-derived CDR1 and CDR2 are KGHSH and LQKENI. The CDR3 is 14 amino acids. In DNA, the CDR3 is TGTGCCAGCTCAGCGGCGGGCAGTTACACTGAAGCTTTCTTT. It translates to CASSAAGSYTEAFF.

The chain joins TRBV3-1 (or the pseudogene TRBV3-2) to TRBJ1-4; 7 bases are shared with TRBD1. Trimming took 8 bases from V and 0 from J; bases not matched to a gene: 6. The germline CDR1 and CDR2 sequences are LGHDT and YNNKEL (reference sequence). CDR3 length: 15 amino acids. The CDR3 DNA follows: TGTGCCAGCCAACAGGGGCTTGCAACTAATGAAAAACTGTTTTTT. This translates into CASQQGLATNEKLFF.

The chain employs TRBV4-1 and TRBJ2-2; possibly TRBD1 for D (6 bases). Germline CDR1 and CDR2: MGHRA and YSYEKL. V lost 5 bases and J 6 bases, leaving 16 bases between the germline ends. The CDR3 contains 15 residues. The CDR3 sequence is CASSDRTAPPGELFF. DNA for the CDR3: TGCGCCAGCAGCGATAGGACAGCACCCCCCGGGGAGCTGTTTTTT.

This chain connects TRBV18 to TRBJ1-2, with TRBD1 identical over 11 bases. The V and J ends lost 3 bases and 4 bases, in that order; junction bases with no gene match: 4. The CDR3 is 15 residues long. Germline lookup yields CDR1 KGHSH and CDR2 LQKENI. The CDR3 DNA reads TGTGCCAGCTCACCCCGGGACAGGGGGACCTATGGCTACACCTTC. This sequence encodes CASSPRDRGTYGYTF.

V is TRBV4-1 and J is TRBJ2-2; 8 bases map to TRBD1. The CDR3 runs 15 residues. V lost 8 bases, J lost 7 bases, and 12 bases stayed unmatched. Germline loops: CDR1 MGHRA, CDR2 YSYEKL. The CDR3 is CASSAGARGRGELFF. The DNA for the CDR3 is TGCGCCAGCTCAGCAGGGGCCAGGGGGCGCGGGGAGCTGTTTTTT.

V is TRBV5-1 and J is TRBJ2-2; the D gene is possibly TRBD2 (6 bases). This CDR3 region has 17 residues. CDR1 is SGHRS, CDR2 YFSETQ, per germline. Trimming stripped 0 bases from V and 2 bases from J, with 14 bases between. The CDR3 here is CASSLAGGLRNTGELFF. The CDR3 region has the DNA TGCGCCAGCAGCTTGGCTGGGGGACTTAGAAACACCGGGGAGCTGTTTTTT.

The CDR3 DNA reads TGTGCCAGCAGTTACTCGAAGGCCCGAGGGGAGCAGTACTTC. Its protein is CASSYSKARGEQYF. The chain recombines TRBV6-2 or TRBV6-3 with TRBJ2-7; TRBD2 is a possible D gene (5 bases). Per the germline V gene, CDR1 is MNHEY and CDR2 is SVGEGT. The germline V and J ends were trimmed by 0 bases and 7 bases, with 13 bases remaining between them. The CDR3 runs to 14 residues.

This rearrangement joins TRBV6-5 to TRBJ1-2; D call uncertain. Germline V gene data show CDR1 as MNHEY and CDR2 as SVGAGI. The ends were cut back, 2 bases at V and 4 bases at J, with 8 bases in the middle. This CDR3 has 13 amino acids. The CDR3 DNA follows: TGTGCCAGCAGTTACGGAGCGCGCTATGGCTACACCTTC. Its protein product is CASSYGARYGYTF.

In nucleotides, the CDR3 is TGTGCCAGCAGCAAAGCTGGGGACAGGGCGGGAAATGAGCAGTTCTTC. Protein: CASSKAGDRAGNEQFF. This chain connects TRBV21-1 to TRBJ2-1; the D call of TRBD1 is as the table states it, not checked on the DNA. TRBV21-1 is classified as a pseudogene. This CDR3 is 16 amino acids long.

V usage is TRBV29-1 and J usage is TRBJ1-3, with TRBD1 identical over 8 bases. The germline gives CDR1 SQVTM, CDR2 ANQGSEA. This CDR3 region has 13 residues. As DNA, the CDR3 is TGCAGTTATACAGGGGGTGATGGAAACACCATATATTTT. It translates to CSYTGGDGNTIYF.